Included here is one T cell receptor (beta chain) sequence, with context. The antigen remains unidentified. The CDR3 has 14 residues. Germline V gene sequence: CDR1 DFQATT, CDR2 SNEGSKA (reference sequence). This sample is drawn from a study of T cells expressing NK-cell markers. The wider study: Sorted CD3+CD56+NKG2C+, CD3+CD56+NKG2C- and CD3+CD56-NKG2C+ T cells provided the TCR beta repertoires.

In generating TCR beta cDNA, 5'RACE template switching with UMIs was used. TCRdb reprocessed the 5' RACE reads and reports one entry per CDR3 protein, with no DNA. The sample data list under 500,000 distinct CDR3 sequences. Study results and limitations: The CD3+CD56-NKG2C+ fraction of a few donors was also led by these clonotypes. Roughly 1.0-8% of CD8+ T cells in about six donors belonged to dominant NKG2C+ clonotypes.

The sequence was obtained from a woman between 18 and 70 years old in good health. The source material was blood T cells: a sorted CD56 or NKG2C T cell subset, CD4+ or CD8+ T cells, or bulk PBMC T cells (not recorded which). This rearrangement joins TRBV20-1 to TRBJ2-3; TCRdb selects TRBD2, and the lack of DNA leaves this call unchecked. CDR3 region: CSARTSGNTDTQYF.